This T cell receptor beta chain was retrieved from a study of blood T cells in healthy people across ages. Study findings and constraints: In the absence of known donor CMV status, changes in expanded clonotypes were possibly confounded. Long-lived donors had more naive CD4+ cells and higher diversity than aged donors.

V dropped 4 bases and J dropped 5 bases, with 6 bases sitting between them. Per the germline V gene, CDR1 is SGHVS and CDR2 is FNYEAQ. The CDR3 runs 11 residues. This clonotype was seen more than once but under ten times. Its antigen is unknown. Drawn from each donor were ten milliliters of peripheral blood. It was with a sample-barcoded 5' primer and a J-beta primer mix that a second PCR of roughly 7 to 12 cycles was run. Each TCR beta cDNA got a 12-nucleotide random molecular identifier. One entry per CDR3 protein, called by TCRdb with MiXCR from the 5' RACE reads. The table includes some 1.8 million distinct CDR3 sequences, around 40% detected once.

The rearrangement joins TRBV7-6 to TRBJ2-7; no clear D. This TCR was recovered from a human donor in good health. Sequenced sample: blood. The CDR3 sequence is CASSSRNEQYF. In DNA form, the CDR3 reads TGTGCCAGCAGCTCCAGGAACGAGCAGTACTTC.